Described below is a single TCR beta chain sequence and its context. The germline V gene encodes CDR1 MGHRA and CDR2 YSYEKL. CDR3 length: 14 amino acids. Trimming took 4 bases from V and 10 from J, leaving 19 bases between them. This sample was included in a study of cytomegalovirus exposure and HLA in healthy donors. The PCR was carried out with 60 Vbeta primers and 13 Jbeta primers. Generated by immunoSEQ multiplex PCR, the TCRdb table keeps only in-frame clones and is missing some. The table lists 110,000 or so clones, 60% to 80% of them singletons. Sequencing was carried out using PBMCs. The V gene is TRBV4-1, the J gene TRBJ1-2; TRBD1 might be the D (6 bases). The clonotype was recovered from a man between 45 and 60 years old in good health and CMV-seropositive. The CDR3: CASSLTGTPSPYTF. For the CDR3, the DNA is TGCGCCAGCAGCCTAACCGGGACACCTTCACCCTACACCTTC.